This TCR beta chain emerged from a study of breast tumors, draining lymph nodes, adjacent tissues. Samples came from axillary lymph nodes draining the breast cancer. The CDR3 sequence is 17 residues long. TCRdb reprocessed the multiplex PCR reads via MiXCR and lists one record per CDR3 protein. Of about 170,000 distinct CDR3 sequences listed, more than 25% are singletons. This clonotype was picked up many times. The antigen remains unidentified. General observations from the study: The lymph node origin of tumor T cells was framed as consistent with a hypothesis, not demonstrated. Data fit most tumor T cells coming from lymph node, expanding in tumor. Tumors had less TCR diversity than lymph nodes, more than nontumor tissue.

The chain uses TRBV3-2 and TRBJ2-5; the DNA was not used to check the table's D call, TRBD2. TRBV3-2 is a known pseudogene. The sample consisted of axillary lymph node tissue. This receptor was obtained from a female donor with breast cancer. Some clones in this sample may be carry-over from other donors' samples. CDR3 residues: CASSQELLAGVGETQYF. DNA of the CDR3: TGTGCCAGCAGCCAAGAGTTGTTAGCGGGAGTCGGGGAGACCCAGTACTTC.